The following is a TCR beta chain sequence with its context. Its recognized antigen is unknown. Base qualities are not provided; no much larger clone lies one nucleotide away. This entry is derived from a study of blood T cell repertoires in COVID-19 (dated by TCRdb to about 2020). For context, the study as a whole: Collaborator samples came from the United States, Italy and Spain and covered acute and convalescent phases of COVID-19. The material from the prospective study consisted of cDNA or gDNA derived from T cells, B-cell-depleted T cells, or PBMCs. Subjects who had been exposed to COVID-19, were actively infected with it, or had recovered from it provided the deeply sampled blood TCRbeta repertoires that made up the dataset. The samples were drawn from two sources: the first 160 participants of the ongoing ImmuneRACE study, and 1,200 or so subjects contributed by 6 global collaborators. The repertoires were released in a freely available public database intended as a resource for research on the immune response to SARS-CoV-2. Where HLA class I and class II types were available, the types were taken from metadata supplied by the sample provider, not from assay-based typing. A de-identified subject ID, COVID-19 status, age in years and sex were almost always included in the sample metadata.

What the authors observed across the whole study: How much clinical and demographic metadata was included differed by source and by participant, and the metadata was provided uncurated.

TCRbeta CDR3 regions were amplified from genomic DNA using the immunoSEQ Assay, a bias-controlled multiplex PCR. The original pipeline was this. Within the assay, amplification of reference gene primers was used to estimate how many nucleated cells each sample contained. Sequence reads were collapsed and filtered to measure the absolute abundance of every unique TCRbeta CDR3 rearrangement. For each sample, productive Simpson clonality was calculated as the square root of Simpson's diversity index over productive rearrangements. What TCRdb holds here is the immuneACCESS table cut down to in-frame rearrangements. Part of the clones is not present; checked against another copy, under half of the missing clones reflect an unresolved V gene, and the others are unexplained. That table furnishes V, J and clone size, whereas the DNA furnished D and trimming. The sample table holds about 36,000 clones, of which around 85% were seen once. The leading ten clones occupy approximately 15% of the sample.

Collaborating institutions collected whole blood in K2EDTA tubes following their own protocols. For TCRbeta analysis, collaborator samples were shipped as frozen whole blood, as isolated PBMCs, or as DNA extracted from either sample type. The TCR comes from a human donor in a cohort sampled during active COVID-19. Sequencing was performed on peripheral blood.

The nucleotides are TGTGCCAGCAGCCCCGGGACAGGGGGTCCGGGGGAGCTGTTTTTT. The translation is CASSPGTGGPGELFF. The chain joins TRBV7-9 to TRBJ2-2, with TRBD1 matching 11 junction bases. Reading from cysteine to phenylalanine, the CDR3 counts 15 amino acids. The read is trimmed to its CDR3 DNA, 45 bases read in frame from base 1. V and J are trimmed by 5 bases and 8 bases, and the gene matches miss 7 bases of the junction. Via the germline V gene (reference sequence), CDR1 is SEHNR and CDR2 FQNEAQ.